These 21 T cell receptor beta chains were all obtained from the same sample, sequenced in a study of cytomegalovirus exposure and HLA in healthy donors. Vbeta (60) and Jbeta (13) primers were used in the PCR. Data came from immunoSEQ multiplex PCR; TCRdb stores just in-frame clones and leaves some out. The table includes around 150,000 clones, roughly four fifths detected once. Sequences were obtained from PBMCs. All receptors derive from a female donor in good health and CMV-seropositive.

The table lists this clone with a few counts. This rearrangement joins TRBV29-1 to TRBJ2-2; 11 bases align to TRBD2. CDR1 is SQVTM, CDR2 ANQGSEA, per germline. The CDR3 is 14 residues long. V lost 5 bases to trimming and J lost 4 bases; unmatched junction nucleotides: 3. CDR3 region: CSVRTSGFTGELFF. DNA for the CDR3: TGCAGCGTTCGGACTAGCGGGTTCACCGGGGAGCTGTTTTTT.

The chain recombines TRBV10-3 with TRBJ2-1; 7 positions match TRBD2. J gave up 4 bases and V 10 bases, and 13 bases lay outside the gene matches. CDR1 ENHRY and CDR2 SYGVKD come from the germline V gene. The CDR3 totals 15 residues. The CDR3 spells CATAPGRGEYNEQFF. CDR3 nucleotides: TGTGCCACCGCGCCTGGGAGGGGCGAGTACAATGAGCAGTTCTTC.

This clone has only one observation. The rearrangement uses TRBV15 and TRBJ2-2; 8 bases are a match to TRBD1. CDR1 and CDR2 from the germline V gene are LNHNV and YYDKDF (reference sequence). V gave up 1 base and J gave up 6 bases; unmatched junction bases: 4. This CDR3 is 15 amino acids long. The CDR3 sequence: CATSRGRQGSGELFF. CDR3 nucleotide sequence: TGTGCCACCAGCAGAGGCCGACAGGGGTCCGGGGAGCTGTTTTTT.

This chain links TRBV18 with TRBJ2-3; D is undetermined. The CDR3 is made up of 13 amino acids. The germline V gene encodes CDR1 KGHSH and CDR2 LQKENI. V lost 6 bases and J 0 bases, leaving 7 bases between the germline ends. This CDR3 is CASSLQSTDTQYF. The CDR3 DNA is TGTGCCAGCTCTTTGCAGAGCACAGATACGCAGTATTTT.

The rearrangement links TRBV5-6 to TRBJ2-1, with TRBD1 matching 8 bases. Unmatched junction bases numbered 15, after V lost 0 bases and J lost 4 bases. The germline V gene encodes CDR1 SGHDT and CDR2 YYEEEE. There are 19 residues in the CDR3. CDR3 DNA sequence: TGTGCCAGCAGCTTGGGGGCAGGGGGCGAACTCGGCGTATACAATGAGCAGTTCTTC. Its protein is CASSLGAGGELGVYNEQFF. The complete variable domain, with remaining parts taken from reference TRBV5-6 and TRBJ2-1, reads DAGVTQSPTHLIKTRGQQVTLRCSPKSGHDTVSWYQQALGQGPQFIFQYYEEEERQRGNFPDRFSGHQFPNYSSELNVNALLLGDSALYLCASSLGAGGELGVYNEQFFGPGTRLTVL.

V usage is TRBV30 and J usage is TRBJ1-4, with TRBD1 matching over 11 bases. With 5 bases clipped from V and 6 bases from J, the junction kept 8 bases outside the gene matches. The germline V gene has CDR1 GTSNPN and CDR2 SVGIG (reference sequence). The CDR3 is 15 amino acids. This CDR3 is CAWGPPGQGDEKLFF. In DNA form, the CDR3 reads TGTGCCTGGGGCCCTCCGGGACAGGGGGATGAAAAACTGTTTTTT.

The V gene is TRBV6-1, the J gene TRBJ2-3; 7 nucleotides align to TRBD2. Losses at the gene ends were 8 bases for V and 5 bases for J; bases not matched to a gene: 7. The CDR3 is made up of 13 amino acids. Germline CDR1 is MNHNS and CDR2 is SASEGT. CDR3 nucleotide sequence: TGTGCCAGCTTGGTTGCGGGGGTAGATACGCAGTATTTT. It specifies CASLVAGVDTQYF.

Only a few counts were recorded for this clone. The CDR3 is CASSIGQGQTTQYF. DNA of the CDR3: TGTGCCAGTAGTATAGGACAGGGACAAACTACGCAGTATTTT. The chain uses TRBV19 and TRBJ2-3, with TRBD1 matching over 7 bases. The length of the CDR3 is 14 residues. CDR1 and CDR2 (germline): LNHDA, SQIVND (reference sequence). With 1 base clipped from V and 8 bases from J, the junction kept 6 bases outside the gene matches.

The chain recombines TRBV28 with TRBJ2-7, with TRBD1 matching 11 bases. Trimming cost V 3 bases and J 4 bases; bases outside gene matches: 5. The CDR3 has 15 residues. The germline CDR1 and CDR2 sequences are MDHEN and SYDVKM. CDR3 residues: CASSFWDRGIYEQYF. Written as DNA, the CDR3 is TGTGCCAGCAGTTTTTGGGACAGGGGGATTTACGAGCAGTACTTC.

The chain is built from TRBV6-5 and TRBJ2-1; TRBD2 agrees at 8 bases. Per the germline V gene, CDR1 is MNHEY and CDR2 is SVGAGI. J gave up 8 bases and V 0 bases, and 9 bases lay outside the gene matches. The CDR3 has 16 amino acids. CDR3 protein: CASSYSGGGGRDEQFF. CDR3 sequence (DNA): TGTGCCAGCAGTTACTCGGGTGGCGGGGGGAGAGATGAGCAGTTCTTC.

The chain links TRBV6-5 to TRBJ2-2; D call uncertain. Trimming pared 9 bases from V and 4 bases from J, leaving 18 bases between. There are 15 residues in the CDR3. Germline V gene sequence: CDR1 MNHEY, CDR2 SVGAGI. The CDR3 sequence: CASRFQLRSTGELFF. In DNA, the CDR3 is TGTGCCAGTCGTTTCCAACTTCGAAGCACCGGGGAGCTGTTTTTT.

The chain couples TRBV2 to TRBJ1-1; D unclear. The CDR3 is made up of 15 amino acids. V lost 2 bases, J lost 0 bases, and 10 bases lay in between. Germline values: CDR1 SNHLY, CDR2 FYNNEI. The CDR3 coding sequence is TGTGCCAGCAGTGAAATAGCAGCCATGAACACTGAAGCTTTCTTT. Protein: CASSEIAAMNTEAFF.

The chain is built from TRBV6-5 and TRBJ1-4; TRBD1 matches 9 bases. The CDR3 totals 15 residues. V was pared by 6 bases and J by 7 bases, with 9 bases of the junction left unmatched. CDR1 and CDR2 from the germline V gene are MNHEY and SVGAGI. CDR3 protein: CASRTYRGRVEKLFF. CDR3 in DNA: TGTGCCAGCAGAACATACAGGGGGCGGGTTGAAAAACTGTTTTTT.

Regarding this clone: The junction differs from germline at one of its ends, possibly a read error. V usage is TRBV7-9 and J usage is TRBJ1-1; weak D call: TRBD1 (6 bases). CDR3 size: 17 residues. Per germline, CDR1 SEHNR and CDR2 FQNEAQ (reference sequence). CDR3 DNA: TGTTCCAGCAGCTCTCCCGCAGGGGCACTTCGAGGCACTGAAGCTTTCTTT. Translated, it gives CSSSSPAGALRGTEAFF.

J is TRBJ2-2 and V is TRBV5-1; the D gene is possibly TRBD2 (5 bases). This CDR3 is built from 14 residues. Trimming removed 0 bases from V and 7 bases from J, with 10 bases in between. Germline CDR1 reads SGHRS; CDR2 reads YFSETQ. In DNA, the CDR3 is TGCGCCAGCAGCTTGGCCCAAGGGAGCGGGGAGCTGTTTTTT. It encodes CASSLAQGSGELFF.

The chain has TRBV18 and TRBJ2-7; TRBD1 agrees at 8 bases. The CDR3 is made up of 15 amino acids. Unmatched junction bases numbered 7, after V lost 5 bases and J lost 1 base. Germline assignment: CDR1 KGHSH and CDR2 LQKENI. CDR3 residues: CASSGQGSESYEQYF. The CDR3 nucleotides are TGTGCCAGCTCAGGACAGGGAAGTGAATCCTACGAGCAGTACTTC.

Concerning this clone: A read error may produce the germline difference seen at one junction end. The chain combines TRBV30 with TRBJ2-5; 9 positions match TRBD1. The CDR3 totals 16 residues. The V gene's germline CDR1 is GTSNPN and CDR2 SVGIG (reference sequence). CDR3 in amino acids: CAWSPVGTGRQEAQYF. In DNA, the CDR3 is TGTGCCTGGAGTCCCGTGGGGACAGGGAGACAAGAGGCCCAGTACTTC.

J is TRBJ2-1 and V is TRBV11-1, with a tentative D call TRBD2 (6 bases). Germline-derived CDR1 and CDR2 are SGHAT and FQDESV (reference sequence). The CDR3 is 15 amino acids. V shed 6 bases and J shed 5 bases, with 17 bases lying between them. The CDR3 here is CASSLGWLAHNEQFF. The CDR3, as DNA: TGTGCCAGCAGTCTAGGGTGGCTAGCGCACAATGAGCAGTTCTTC. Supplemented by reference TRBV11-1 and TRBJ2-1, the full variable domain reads EAEVAQSPRYKITEKSQAVAFWCDPISGHATLYWYRQILGQGPELLVQFQDESVVDDSQLPKDRFSAERLKGVDSTLKIQPAELGDSAMYLCASSLGWLAHNEQFFGPGTRLTVL.

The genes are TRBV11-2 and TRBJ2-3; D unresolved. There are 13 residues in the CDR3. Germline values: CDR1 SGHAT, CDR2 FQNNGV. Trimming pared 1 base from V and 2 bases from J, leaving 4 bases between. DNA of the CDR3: TGTGCCAGCAGCTTAGCCAACACAGATACGCAGTATTTT. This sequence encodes CASSLANTDTQYF.

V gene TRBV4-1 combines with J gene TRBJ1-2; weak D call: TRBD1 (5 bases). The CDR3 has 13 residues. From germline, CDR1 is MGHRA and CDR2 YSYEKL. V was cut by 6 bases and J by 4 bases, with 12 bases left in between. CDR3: CASRPQDSYGYTF. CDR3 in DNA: TGCGCCAGCAGACCACAAGACAGCTATGGCTACACCTTC.

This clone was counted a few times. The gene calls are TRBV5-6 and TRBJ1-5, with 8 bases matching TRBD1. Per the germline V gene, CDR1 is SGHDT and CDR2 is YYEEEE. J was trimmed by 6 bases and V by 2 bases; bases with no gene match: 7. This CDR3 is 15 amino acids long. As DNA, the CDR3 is TGTGCCAGCAGCTTACGCAGGGGGCAGACTCAGCCCCAGCATTTT. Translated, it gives CASSLRRGQTQPQHF.